This TCR beta chain was identified in a study of cytomegalovirus exposure and HLA in healthy donors. The ends were cut back, 1 base at V and 3 bases at J, with 3 bases in the middle. Germline V gene lookup returns CDR1 SGHDT and CDR2 YYEEEE. The CDR3 extends over 12 amino acids. Points on this clone: No antigen is known for it.

The study ran its PCR with 60 Vbeta and 13 Jbeta primers. Generated by immunoSEQ multiplex PCR, the TCRdb table keeps only in-frame clones and is missing some. This sample yields under 75,000 clones, of which around 70% are seen a single time; 10% to 12% belongs to the top ten. General study findings and limits: Altogether, about 160 TCR beta chains were recorded as cytomegalovirus-associated. A reported reduction in N-insertions relative to the approximately 600-donor mean was seen in an Asian-associated ancestry cluster in a later analysis.

Sequencing input: PBMCs. The chain has TRBV5-6 and TRBJ2-3; D gene ambiguous. The TCR was taken from a human donor in good health. The CDR3 loop reads CASSLYTDTQYF. CDR3 sequence (DNA): TGTGCCAGCAGCTTGTATACAGATACGCAGTATTTT.